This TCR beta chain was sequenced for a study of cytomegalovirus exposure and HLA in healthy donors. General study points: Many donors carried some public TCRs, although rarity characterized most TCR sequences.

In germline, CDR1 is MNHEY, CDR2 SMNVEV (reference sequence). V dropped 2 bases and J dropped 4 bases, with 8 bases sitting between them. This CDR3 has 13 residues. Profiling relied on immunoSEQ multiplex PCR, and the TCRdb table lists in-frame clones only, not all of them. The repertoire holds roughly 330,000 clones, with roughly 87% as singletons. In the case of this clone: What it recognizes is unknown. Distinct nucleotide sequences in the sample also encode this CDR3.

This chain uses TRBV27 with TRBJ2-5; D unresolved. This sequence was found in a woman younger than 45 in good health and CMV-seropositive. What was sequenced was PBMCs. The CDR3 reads CASSLRAGETQYF. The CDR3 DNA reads TGTGCCAGCAGTTTACGGGCAGGAGAGACCCAGTACTTC.